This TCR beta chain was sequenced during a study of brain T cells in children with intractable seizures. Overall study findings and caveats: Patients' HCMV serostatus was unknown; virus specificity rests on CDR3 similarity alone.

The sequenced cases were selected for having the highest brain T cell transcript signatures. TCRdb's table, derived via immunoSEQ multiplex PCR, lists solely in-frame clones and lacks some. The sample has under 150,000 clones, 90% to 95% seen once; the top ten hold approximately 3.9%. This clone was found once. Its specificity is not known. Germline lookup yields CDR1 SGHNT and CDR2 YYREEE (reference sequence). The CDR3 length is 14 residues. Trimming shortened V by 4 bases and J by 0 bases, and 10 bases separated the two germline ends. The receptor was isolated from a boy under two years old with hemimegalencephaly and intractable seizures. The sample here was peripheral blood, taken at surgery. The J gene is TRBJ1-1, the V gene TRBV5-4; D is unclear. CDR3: CASSPGLMNTEAFF. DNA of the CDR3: TGTGCCAGCAGCCCCGGGCTGATGAACACTGAAGCTTTCTTT.